This TCR beta chain emerged from a study of Ad26.COV2.S vaccination and SARS-CoV-2 variants. Measured with immunoSEQ multiplex PCR; TCRdb has only the in-frame clones, and not every one. The sample yields some 480,000 clones, around nine tenths seen once. Specified treatment: some 20 received Ad26.COV2.S at low or high dose, single or two shots; about 5 received placebo; per-sample allocation not given. Sampling took place 63 days after the first vaccine or placebo injection. Germline-derived CDR1 and CDR2 are LNHDA and SQIVND (reference sequence). This CDR3 has 13 amino acids. The V end lost 2 bases, the J end lost 4 bases, and 8 bases lay between the germline ends. The count of this clone is one.

The sequence was collected from a person between 18 and 59 years old who received the Ad26.COV2.S COVID-19 vaccine or a placebo. The source material was peripheral blood, sampled in a trial of Ad26.COV2.S vaccine versus placebo. The chain couples TRBV19 to TRBJ1-1; no definite D call. The chain's CDR3 is CASSILGGTEAFF. The CDR3 DNA is TGTGCCAGTAGTATACTTGGAGGCACTGAAGCTTTCTTT. The complete variable domain, with remaining parts taken from reference TRBV19 and TRBJ1-1, reads DGGITQSPKYLFRKEGQNVTLSCEQNLNHDAMYWYRQDPGQGLRLIYYSQIVNDFQKGDIAEGYSVSREKKESFPLTVTSAQKNPTAFYLCASSILGGTEAFFGQGTRLTVV.